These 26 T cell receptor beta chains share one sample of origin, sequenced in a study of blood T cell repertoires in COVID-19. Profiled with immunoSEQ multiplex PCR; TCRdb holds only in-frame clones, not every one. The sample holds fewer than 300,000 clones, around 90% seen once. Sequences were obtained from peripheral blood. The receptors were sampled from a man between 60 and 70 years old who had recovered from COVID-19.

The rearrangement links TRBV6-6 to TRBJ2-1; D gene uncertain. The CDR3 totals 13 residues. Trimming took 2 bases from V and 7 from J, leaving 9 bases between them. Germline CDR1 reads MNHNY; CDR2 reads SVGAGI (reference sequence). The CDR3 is CASSYDWLNEQFF. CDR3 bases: TGTGCCAGCAGTTACGACTGGTTGAATGAGCAGTTCTTC.

CDR3 sequence reads: CASSSDRRGNEQFF. In nucleotides, the CDR3 is TGTGCCAGCAGCTCGGACAGGAGAGGAAATGAGCAGTTCTTC. The J gene is TRBJ2-1, the V gene TRBV6-5; TRBD1 agrees at 7 bases. CDR1 and CDR2 (germline): MNHEY, SVGAGI. This CDR3 has 14 amino acids. V shed 6 bases, J shed 7 bases, and the junction held 9 bases outside the gene matches.

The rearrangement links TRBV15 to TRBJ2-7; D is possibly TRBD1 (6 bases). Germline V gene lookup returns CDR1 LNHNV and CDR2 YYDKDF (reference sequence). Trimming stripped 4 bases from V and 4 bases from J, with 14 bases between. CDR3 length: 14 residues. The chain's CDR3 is CATSTLTGYYEQYF. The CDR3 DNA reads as TGTGCCACCAGCACTTTAACAGGGTATTACGAGCAGTACTTC.

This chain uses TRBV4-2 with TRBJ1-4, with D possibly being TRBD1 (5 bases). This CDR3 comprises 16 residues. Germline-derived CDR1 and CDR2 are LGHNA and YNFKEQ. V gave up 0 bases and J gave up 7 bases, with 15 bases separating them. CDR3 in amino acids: CASSQDWRGGGEKLFF. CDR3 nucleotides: TGTGCCAGCAGCCAAGATTGGAGGGGAGGAGGTGAAAAACTGTTTTTT.

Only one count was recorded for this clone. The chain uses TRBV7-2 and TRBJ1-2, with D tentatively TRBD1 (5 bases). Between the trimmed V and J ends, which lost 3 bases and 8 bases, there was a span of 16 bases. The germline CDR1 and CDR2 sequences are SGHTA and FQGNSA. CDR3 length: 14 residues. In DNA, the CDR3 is TGTGCCAGCAGCTTGGGGCAGACGTATAAGGGCTACACCTTC. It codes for CASSLGQTYKGYTF.

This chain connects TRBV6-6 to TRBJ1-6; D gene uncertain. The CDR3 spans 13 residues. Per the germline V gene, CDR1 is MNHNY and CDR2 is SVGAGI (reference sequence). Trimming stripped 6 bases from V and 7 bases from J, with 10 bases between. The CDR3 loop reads CASRDTGNSPLHF. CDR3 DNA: TGTGCCAGCAGAGACACGGGAAATTCACCCCTCCACTTT.

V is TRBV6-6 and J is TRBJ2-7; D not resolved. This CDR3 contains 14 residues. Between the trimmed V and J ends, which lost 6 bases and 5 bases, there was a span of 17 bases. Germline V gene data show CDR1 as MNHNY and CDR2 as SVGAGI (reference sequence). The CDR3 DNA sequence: TGTGCCAGCAGCCAACGAGACTCACGGGACGAGCAGTACTTC. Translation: CASSQRDSRDEQYF.

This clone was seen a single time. CDR3 in DNA: TGTGCCAGCAGCTTAGCGCGCGGCGGAAAAAACTATGGCTACACCTTC. Amino acid sequence: CASSLARGGKNYGYTF. The rearrangement links TRBV7-8 to TRBJ1-2; D is undetermined. This CDR3 comprises 16 residues. CDR1 is SGHVS, CDR2 FQNEAQ, per germline. V was pared by 0 bases and J by 2 bases, with 13 bases between.

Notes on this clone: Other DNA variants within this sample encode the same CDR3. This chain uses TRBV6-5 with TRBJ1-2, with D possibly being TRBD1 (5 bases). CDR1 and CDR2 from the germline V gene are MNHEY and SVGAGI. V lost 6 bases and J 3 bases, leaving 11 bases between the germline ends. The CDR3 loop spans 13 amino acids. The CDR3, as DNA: TGTGCCAGCAGCCCCCAAGGGGACTATGGCTACACCTTC. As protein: CASSPQGDYGYTF.

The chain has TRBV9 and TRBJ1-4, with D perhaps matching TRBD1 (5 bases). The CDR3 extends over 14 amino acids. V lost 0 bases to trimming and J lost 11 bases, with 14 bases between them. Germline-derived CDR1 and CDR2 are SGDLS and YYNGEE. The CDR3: CASSVAGTKGKLFF. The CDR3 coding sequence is TGTGCCAGCAGCGTAGCTGGCACCAAGGGGAAACTGTTTTTT. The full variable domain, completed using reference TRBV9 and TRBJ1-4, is DSGVTQTPKHLITATGQRVTLRCSPRSGDLSVYWYQQSLDQGLQFLIQYYNGEERAKGNILERFSAQQFPDLHSELNLSSLELGDSALYFCASSVAGTKGKLFFGSGTQLSVL.

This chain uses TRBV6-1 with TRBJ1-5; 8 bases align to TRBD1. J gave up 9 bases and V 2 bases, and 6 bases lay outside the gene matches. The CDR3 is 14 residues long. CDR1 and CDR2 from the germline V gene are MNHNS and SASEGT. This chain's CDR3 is CASSEMDRALPQHF. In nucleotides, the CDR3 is TGTGCCAGCAGTGAAATGGACAGGGCTCTGCCCCAGCATTTT.

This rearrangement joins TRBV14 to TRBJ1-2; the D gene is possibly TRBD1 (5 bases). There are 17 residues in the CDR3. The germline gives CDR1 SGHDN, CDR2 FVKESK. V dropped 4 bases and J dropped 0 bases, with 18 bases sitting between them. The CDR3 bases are TGTGCCAGCAGCCCCCGCGGGGCCCCACATCCTAACTATGGCTACACCTTC. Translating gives CASSPRGAPHPNYGYTF.

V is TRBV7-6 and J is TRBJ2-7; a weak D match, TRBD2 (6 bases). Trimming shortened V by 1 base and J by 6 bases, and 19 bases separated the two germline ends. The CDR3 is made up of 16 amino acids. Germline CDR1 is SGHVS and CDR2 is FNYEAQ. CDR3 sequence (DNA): TGTGCCAGCAGCTTAGTTGCGGGGCCCTTAGGACTCGAGCAGTACTTC. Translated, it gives CASSLVAGPLGLEQYF.

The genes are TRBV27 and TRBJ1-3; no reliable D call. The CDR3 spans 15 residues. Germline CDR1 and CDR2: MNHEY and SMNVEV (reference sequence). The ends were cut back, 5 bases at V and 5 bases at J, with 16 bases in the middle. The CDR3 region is CASSPLAGKRNTIYF. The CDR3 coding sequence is TGTGCCAGCAGTCCCCTGGCGGGTAAAAGAAACACCATATATTTT.

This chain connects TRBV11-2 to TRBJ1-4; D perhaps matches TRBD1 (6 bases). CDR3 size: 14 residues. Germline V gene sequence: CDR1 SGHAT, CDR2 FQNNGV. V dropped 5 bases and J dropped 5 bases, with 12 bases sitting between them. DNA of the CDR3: TGTGCCAGCAGCGGAGGGGGGGTGAATGAAAAACTGTTTTTT. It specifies CASSGGGVNEKLFF.

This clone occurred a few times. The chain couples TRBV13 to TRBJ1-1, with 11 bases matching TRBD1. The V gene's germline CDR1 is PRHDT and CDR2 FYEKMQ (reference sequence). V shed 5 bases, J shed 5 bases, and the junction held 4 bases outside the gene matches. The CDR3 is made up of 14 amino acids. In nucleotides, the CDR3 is TGTGCCAGCAGCCGGACAGGGGGCTATACTGAAGCTTTCTTT. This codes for CASSRTGGYTEAFF.

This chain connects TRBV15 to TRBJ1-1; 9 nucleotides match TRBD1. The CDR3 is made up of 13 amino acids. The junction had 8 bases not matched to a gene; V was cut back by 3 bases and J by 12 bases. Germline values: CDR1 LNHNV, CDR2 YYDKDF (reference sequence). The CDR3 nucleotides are TGTGCCACCAGCAGGTTTAGGACAGGGGAAACTTTCTTT. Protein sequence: CATSRFRTGETFF.

The CDR3: CASSSTLAYEQYF. CDR3 nucleotide sequence: TGTGCCAGCAGTTCCACACTAGCGTACGAGCAGTACTTC. The gene calls are TRBV6-5 and TRBJ2-7; 7 bases agree with TRBD2. CDR1 and CDR2 from the germline V gene are MNHEY and SVGAGI. The CDR3 length is 13 residues. With 4 bases clipped from V and 4 bases from J, the junction kept 4 bases outside the gene matches.

CDR3 region: CASTLRQGSYEQYF. As DNA, the CDR3 is TGTGCCAGCACCCTCCGACAGGGGAGCTACGAGCAGTACTTC. The chain is built from TRBV6-5 and TRBJ2-7, with 8 bases that match TRBD1. Germline V gene data show CDR1 as MNHEY and CDR2 as SVGAGI. J was trimmed by 3 bases and V by 7 bases; bases with no gene match: 8. The CDR3 loop spans 14 amino acids.

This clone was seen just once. The CDR3 DNA reads TGTGCCAGCAGCTTAGTAGGCCCAACAGGGTCTAATAATTCACCCCTCCACTTT. It codes for CASSLVGPTGSNNSPLHF. This sequence joins TRBV7-2 and TRBJ1-6, with D perhaps matching TRBD1 (6 bases). V was pared by 1 base and J by 5 bases, with 18 bases between. The germline V gene has CDR1 SGHTA and CDR2 FQGNSA. There are 18 residues in the CDR3.

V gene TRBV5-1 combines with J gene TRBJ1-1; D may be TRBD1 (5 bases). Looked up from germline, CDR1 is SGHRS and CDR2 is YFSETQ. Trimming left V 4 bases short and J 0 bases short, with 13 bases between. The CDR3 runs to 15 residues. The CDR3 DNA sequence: TGCGCCAGCAGCATTGCCCGGGGGGTGAACACTGAAGCTTTCTTT. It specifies CASSIARGVNTEAFF.

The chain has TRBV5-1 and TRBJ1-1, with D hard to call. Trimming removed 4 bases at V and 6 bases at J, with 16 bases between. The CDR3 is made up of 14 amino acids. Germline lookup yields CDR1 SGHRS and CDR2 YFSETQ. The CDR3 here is CASSPEGGNAEAFF. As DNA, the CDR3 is TGCGCCAGCAGCCCGGAGGGAGGGAATGCTGAAGCTTTCTTT.

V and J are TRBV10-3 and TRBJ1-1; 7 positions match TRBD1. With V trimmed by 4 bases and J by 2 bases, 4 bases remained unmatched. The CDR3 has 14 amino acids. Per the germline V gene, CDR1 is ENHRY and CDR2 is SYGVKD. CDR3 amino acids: CAISAGTVNTEAFF. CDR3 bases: TGTGCCATCAGTGCCGGGACAGTTAACACTGAAGCTTTCTTT.

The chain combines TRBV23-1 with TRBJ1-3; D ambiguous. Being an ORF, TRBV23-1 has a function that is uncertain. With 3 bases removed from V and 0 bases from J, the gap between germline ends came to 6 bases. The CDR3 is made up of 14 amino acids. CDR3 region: CASSHSRSGNTIYF. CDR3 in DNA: TGCGCCAGCAGTCACTCCCGCTCTGGAAACACCATATATTTT.

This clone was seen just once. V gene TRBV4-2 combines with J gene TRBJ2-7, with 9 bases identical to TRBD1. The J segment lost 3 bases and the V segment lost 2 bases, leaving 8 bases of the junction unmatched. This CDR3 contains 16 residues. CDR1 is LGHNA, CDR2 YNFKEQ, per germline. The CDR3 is CASSQWSGTGSYEQYF. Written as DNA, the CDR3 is TGTGCCAGCAGCCAATGGTCCGGGACAGGGAGCTACGAGCAGTACTTC.

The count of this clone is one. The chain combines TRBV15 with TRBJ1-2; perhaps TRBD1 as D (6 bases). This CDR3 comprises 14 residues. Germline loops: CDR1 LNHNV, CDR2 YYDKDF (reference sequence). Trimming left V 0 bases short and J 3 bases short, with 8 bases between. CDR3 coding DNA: TGTGCCACCAGCAGAGACAGGGGAGACTATGGCTACACCTTC. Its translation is CATSRDRGDYGYTF.